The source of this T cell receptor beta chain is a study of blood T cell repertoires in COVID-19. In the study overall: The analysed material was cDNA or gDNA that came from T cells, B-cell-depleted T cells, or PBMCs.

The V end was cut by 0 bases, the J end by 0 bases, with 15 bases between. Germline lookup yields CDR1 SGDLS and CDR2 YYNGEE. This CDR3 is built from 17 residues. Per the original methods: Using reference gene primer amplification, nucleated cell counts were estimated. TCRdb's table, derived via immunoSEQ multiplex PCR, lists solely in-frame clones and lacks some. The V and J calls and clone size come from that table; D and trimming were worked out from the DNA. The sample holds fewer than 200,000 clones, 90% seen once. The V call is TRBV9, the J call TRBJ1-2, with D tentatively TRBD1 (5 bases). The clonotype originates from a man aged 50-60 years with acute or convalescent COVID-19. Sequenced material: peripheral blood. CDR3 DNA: TGTGCCAGCAGCGTAGGAGCGGAGGGGACTCCTAACTATGGCTACACCTTC. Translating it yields CASSVGAEGTPNYGYTF.